The clone carrying this T cell receptor (beta chain) has just one count. Its target is unknown. This entry is derived from a study of cytomegalovirus exposure and HLA in healthy donors. Points from the study as a whole: Researchers reported that three CMV-associated chains were confirmed in vitro as CMV antigen-specific. Donors belonging to an Asian-associated ancestry cluster reportedly showed fewer N-insertions in productive TCRs than the approximately 690-donor mean, according to what a later analysis found.

The PCR made use of 60 Vbeta and 13 Jbeta primers. Only in-frame clones appear in the TCRdb table, and some are missing; sequencing was by immunoSEQ multiplex PCR. The sample lists 100,000 to 150,000 clones; about 74% were seen once. The donors were healthy bone marrow donors. The sample taken for sequencing was PBMCs. The receptor's source is a man aged 40-55 years in good health and CMV-seropositive.

The CDR3 DNA reads TGCGCCAGCAGCTCCACAGGGATTGAGGAAGCTTTCTTT. It translates to CASSSTGIEEAFF. The V and J genes are TRBV5-1 and TRBJ1-1, with TRBD1 as a possible D gene (6 bases). CDR1 SGHRS and CDR2 YFSETQ come from the germline V gene. The CDR3 has 13 amino acids. V dropped 3 bases and J dropped 8 bases, with 14 bases sitting between them. Combining the CDR3 with reference TRBV5-1 and TRBJ1-1 gives the whole variable domain KAGVTQTPRYLIKTRGQQVTLSCSPISGHRSVSWYQQTPGQGLQFLFEYFSETQRNKGNFPGRFSGRQFSNSRSEMNVSTLELGDSALYLCASSSTGIEEAFFGQGTRLTVV.